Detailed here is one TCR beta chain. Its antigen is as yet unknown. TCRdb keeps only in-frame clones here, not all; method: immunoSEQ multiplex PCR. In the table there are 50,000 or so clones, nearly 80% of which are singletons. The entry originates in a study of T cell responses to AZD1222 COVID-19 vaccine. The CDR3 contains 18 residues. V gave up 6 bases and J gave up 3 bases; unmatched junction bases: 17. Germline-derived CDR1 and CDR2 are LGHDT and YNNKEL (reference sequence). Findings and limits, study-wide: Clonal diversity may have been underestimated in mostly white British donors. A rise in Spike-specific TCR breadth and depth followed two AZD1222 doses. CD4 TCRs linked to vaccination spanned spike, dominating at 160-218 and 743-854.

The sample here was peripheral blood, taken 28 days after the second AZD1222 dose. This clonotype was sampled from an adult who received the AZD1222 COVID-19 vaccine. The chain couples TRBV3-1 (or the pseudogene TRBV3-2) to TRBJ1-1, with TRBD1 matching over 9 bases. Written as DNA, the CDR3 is TGTGCCAGCAGTCTGTACACCCCCGGGACAGGGAAGGACACTGAAGCTTTCTTT. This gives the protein CASSLYTPGTGKDTEAFF.